These T cell receptor beta chains were read from a single sample in a study of T-cell reconstitution after alpha-beta-depleted transplantation in children. Using its own MiXCR run on the PCR reads, TCRdb lists one record per CDR3 protein. The sample consists of 400,000 to 500,000 distinct CDR3 sequences, approximately 11% of them appearing once. The sample in question was PBMCs from the stem cell graft donor, obtained from the stem cell graft. The source of these receptors is a human donor who donated a stem cell graft to a child with acute myeloid leukemia. Each CDR3 is given with its conserved first and last residue. The D gene is left open where the match is weak. Where a row states a size, it is once, few, many or the class of an expanded clone; other rows omit it.

>.|few|TRBV25-1|TRBJ2-1
CASSDLGPQDEQFF
TGTGCCAGCAGTGATTTGGGACCCCAGGATGAGCAGTTCTTC
>TRBD1|.|TRBV28|TRBJ1-2
CASSFPLTGTGYGYTF
TGTGCCAGCAGTTTCCCCTTGACCGGGACAGGGTATGGCTACACCTTC
>.|few|TRBV29-1|TRBJ2-1
CSVEPGGKDEQFF
TGCAGCGTTGAACCTGGGGGCAAGGATGAGCAGTTCTTC
>.|few|TRBV10-3|TRBJ2-2
CAISAGWSGELFF
TGTGCCATCAGTGCAGGGTGGTCCGGGGAGCTGTTTTTT
>TRBD1|few|TRBV27|TRBJ1-5
CASSPTGTGGNQPQHF
TGTGCCAGCAGCCCGACCGGGACAGGGGGCAATCAGCCCCAGCATTTT
>TRBD2|few|TRBV27|TRBJ2-1
CASSLSPSGSSYNEQFF
TGTGCCAGCAGTTTATCCCCTAGCGGAAGCTCCTACAATGAGCAGTTCTTC
>TRBD1|few|TRBV7-2|TRBJ1-6
CASSLKTGSGSPLHF
TGTGCCAGCAGCCTAAAGACAGGGTCCGGTTCACCCCTCCACTTT
>.|many|TRBV5-1|TRBJ2-3
CASSLGADTQYF
TGTGCCAGCAGCTTAGGGGCAGATACGCAGTATTTT
>.|.|TRBV4-1|TRBJ2-3
CTSSQVPCTDTQYF
TGCACCAGCAGCCAAGTTCCCTGCACAGATACGCAGTATTTT
>TRBD1|few|TRBV25-1|TRBJ2-1
CASSGRDRVYNEQFF
TGTGCCAGCAGTGGACGGGACAGGGTCTACAATGAGCAGTTCTTC
>.|.|TRBV11-1|TRBJ1-6
CASSPWSRGGSPLHF
TGTGCCAGCAGCCCGTGGTCCAGGGGAGGATCACCCCTCCACTTT
>.|few|TRBV20-1|TRBJ2-1
CSARPWGASYNEQFF
TGCAGTGCTAGACCCTGGGGGGCATCGTACAATGAGCAGTTCTTC
>.|.|TRBV11-2|TRBJ2-1
CASSYVGSYNEQFF
TGTGCCAGCAGCTATGTCGGGAGCTACAATGAGCAGTTCTTC
>TRBD1|few|TRBV7-8|TRBJ1-3
CASSFGQAFSGNTIYF
TGTGCCAGCAGCTTCGGACAGGCCTTCTCTGGAAACACCATATATTTT
>.|.|TRBV29-1|TRBJ2-1
CSVTSGPHEQFF
TGCAGCGTTACATCGGGTCCCCATGAGCAGTTCTTC
>TRBD2|many|TRBV5-5|TRBJ2-1
CASSGAGAGNEQFF
TGTGCCAGCAGCGGGGCGGGAGCAGGCAATGAGCAGTTCTTC
>TRBD1|.|TRBV29-1|TRBJ2-2
CSGSQGAGELFF
TGCAGCGGCTCGCAGGGGGCCGGGGAGCTGTTTTTT
>.|.|TRBV27|TRBJ2-1
CASTAESSYNEQFF
TGTGCCAGCACGGCGGAAAGCTCCTACAATGAGCAGTTCTTC
>.|few|TRBV18|TRBJ1-2
CASSLPDGSYGYTF
TGTGCCAGCTCACTCCCGGATGGAAGTTATGGCTACACCTTC
>.|few|TRBV19|TRBJ2-2
CASSISGAGELFF
TGTGCCAGTAGTATTTCTGGGGCCGGGGAGCTGTTTTTT
>.|few|TRBV5-1|TRBJ2-7
CASRGSTHEQYF
TGCGCCAGCAGGGGATCCACCCACGAGCAGTACTTC
>.|.|TRBV7-2|TRBJ1-1
CASSPQRALNTEAFF
TGTGCCAGCAGCCCCCAGCGCGCCTTGAACACTGAAGCTTTCTTT
>.|few|TRBV9|TRBJ1-2
CASSVAAGDNYGYTF
TGTGCCAGCAGCGTAGCTGCAGGGGATAACTATGGCTACACCTTC
>.|few|TRBV11-1|TRBJ2-2
CASSLRGSPGELFF
TGTGCCAGCAGCTTACGCGGGTCCCCCGGGGAGCTGTTTTTT
>TRBD2|few|TRBV7-9|TRBJ2-7
CASSPGLRAAGEREQYF
TGTGCCAGCAGCCCAGGCCTGAGAGCAGCGGGGGAGCGGGAGCAGTACTTC
>.|.|TRBV5-1|TRBJ1-2
CASSLWRGEGGYTF
TGCGCCAGCAGCTTGTGGCGAGGGGAGGGTGGCTACACCTTC
>TRBD1|.|TRBV9|TRBJ2-5
CASSPRTGDGAQYF
TGTGCCAGCAGCCCCAGGACAGGGGATGGGGCCCAGTACTTC
>TRBD1|many|TRBV29-1|TRBJ2-1
CSVPTDRGNNNEQFF
TGCAGCGTTCCCACCGACAGGGGTAACAACAATGAGCAGTTCTTC
>TRBD2|.|TRBV20-1|TRBJ2-5
CSAKVGGGRRSQETQYF
TGCAGTGCTAAGGTGGGCGGGGGGCGACGTTCTCAAGAGACCCAGTACTTC
>.|few|TRBV20-1|TRBJ1-2
CSARDFKGYTF
TGCAGTGCTAGAGATTTTAAAGGCTACACCTTC
>.|many|TRBV11-2|TRBJ1-6
CASSLSGPPLHF
TGTGCCAGCAGCCTGTCTGGACCACCCCTCCACTTT
>.|.|TRBV10-3|TRBJ1-6
CAISGTRDNSPLHF
TGTGCCATCAGCGGGACAAGGGATAATTCACCCCTCCACTTT
>TRBD1|many|TRBV10-1|TRBJ1-6
CASADRGNSPLHF
TGCGCCAGCGCGGACAGGGGAAATTCACCCCTCCACTTT
>TRBD2|.|TRBV6-5|TRBJ2-7
CASSYTPGGFGEQYF
TGTGCCAGCAGTTACACCCCGGGAGGATTTGGCGAGCAGTACTTC
>.|few|TRBV5-6|TRBJ1-1
CASSWSGPASNTEAFF
TGTGCCAGCAGCTGGTCGGGTCCGGCTTCGAACACTGAAGCTTTCTTT
>.|few|TRBV18|TRBJ1-4
CASSPDRNEKLFF
TGTGCCAGCTCTCCCGACAGGAATGAAAAACTGTTTTTT
>.|few|TRBV27|TRBJ2-4
CASSWDNRNIQYF
TGTGCCAGCAGTTGGGACAATCGGAACATTCAGTACTTC
>TRBD1|many|TRBV12-3/TRBV12-4|TRBJ1-1
CASSLQGKTEAFF
TGTGCCAGCTCGCTACAGGGGAAGACTGAAGCTTTCTTT
>TRBD2|few|TRBV12-3/TRBV12-4|TRBJ2-1
CASSRTSSYNEQFF
TGTGCCAGCAGTCGGACTAGCTCTTACAATGAGCAGTTCTTC
>TRBD2|.|TRBV29-1|TRBJ2-1
CSVEGASGSLGNDQFF
TGCAGCGTTGAGGGCGCTAGCGGGAGTTTAGGTAATGACCAGTTCTTC
>TRBD2|few|TRBV6-2/TRBV6-3|TRBJ2-3
CASRGTSDTQYF
TGTGCCAGCAGGGGGACTAGCGATACGCAGTATTTT